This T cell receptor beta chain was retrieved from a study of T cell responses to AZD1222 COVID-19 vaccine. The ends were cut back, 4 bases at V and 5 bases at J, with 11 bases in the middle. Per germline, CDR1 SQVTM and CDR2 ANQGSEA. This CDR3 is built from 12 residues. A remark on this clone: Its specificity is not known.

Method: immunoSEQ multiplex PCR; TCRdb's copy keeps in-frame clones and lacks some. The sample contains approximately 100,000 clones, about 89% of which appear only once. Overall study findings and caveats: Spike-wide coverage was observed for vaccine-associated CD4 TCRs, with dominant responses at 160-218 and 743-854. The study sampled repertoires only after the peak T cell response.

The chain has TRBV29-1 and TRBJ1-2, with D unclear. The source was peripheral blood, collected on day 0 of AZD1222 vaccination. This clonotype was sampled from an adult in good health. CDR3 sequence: CSVGTGYYGYTF. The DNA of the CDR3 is TGCAGCGTTGGGACGGGTTATTATGGCTACACCTTC. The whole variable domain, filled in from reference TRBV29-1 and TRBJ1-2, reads SAVISQKPSRDICQRGTSLTIQCQVDSQVTMMFWYRQQPGQSLTLIATANQGSEATYESGFVIDKFPISRPNLTFSTLTVSNMSPEDSSIYLCSVGTGYYGYTFGSGTRLTVV.